The TCR beta chain under discussion was sequenced for a study of blood T cells in healthy people across ages. Study-level information: With template switching, about one barcoded beta molecule was captured per two T cells. Overall study results and limits: Diversity estimated from one million T cells was considered an underestimate. Significant beta diversity loss was already apparent by age approximately 42, declining roughly linearly.

A sample-barcoded 5' primer and a J-beta primer mix were used in a second PCR of about 7 to 12 cycles. TCRdb re-called the 5' RACE reads through MiXCR, storing one row per CDR3 protein. The table includes around 1,000,000 distinct CDR3 sequences, 25% detected once. Of note for this clonotype: Its cognate antigen is unknown.

This sample was also put to use in a study of T cells of mothers and their children. Per that paper: Samples were provided by three healthy Caucasian mothers and their six children.

This receptor was obtained from a girl aged 2-9 years in good health. The sequenced sample consisted of blood.

The CDR3 DNA sequence: TGCAGCGTTCGATCCTTCTCTGATGACTACGAGCAGTACTTC. As protein: CSVRSFSDDYEQYF. The genes are TRBV29-1 and TRBJ2-7; no reliable D call. The length of the CDR3 is 14 residues. V lost 5 bases, J lost 3 bases, and 17 bases lay in between. From germline, CDR1 is SQVTM and CDR2 ANQGSEA.